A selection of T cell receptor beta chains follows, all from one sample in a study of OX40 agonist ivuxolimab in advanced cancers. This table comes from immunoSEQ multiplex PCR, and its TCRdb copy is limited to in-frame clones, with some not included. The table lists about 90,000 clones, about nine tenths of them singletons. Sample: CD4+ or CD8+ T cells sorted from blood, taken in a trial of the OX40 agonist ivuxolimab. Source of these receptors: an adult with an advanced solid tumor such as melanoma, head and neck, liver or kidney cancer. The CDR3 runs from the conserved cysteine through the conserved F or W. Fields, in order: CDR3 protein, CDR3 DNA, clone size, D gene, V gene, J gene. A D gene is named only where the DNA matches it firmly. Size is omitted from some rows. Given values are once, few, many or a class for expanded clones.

CASRGQNPYEQYF	TGTGCCAGCAGAGGACAAAACCCCTACGAGCAGTACTTC	NA	NA	TRBV28	TRBJ2-7
CASSAELTGIPYNEQFF	TGTGCCAGCAGCGCCGAACTTACAGGGATACCCTACAATGAGCAGTTCTTC	once	NA	TRBV2	TRBJ2-1
CAISNSGLSYNEQFF	TGTGCCATCAGCAATAGCGGTCTCTCCTACAATGAGCAGTTCTTC	NA	NA	TRBV10-3	TRBJ2-1
CASSQYTGPGGTQYF	TGTGCCAGCAGCCAATACACAGGGCCTGGGGGGACCCAGTACTTC	NA	NA	TRBV4-2	TRBJ2-5
CASSPNSGNTIYF	TGTGCCAGCAGCCCGAACTCTGGAAACACCATATATTTT	NA	NA	TRBV7-9	TRBJ1-3
CASSLRQETQYF	TGTGCCAGCAGCCTTAGACAAGAGACCCAGTACTTC	NA	NA	TRBV7-8	TRBJ2-5
CASSLAQGAYYGYTF	TGCGCCAGCAGCTTGGCTCAGGGGGCCTACTATGGCTACACCTTC	NA	TRBD1	TRBV5-1	TRBJ1-2
CASSFNRGISYEQYF	TGCGCCAGCAGCTTTAATCGCGGGATCTCCTACGAGCAGTACTTC	NA	NA	TRBV5-1	TRBJ2-7
CASSIGTATETQYF	TGTGCCAGTAGTATCGGGACGGCCACAGAGACCCAGTACTTC	NA	NA	TRBV19	TRBJ2-5
CASSHLDTQYF	TGTGCCAGCAGTCATCTAGATACGCAGTATTTT	NA	NA	TRBV28	TRBJ2-3
CASRGGGTGGDNEQFF	TGTGCCAGCAGGGGAGGGGGCACCGGGGGAGACAATGAGCAGTTCTTC	NA	NA	TRBV6-6	TRBJ2-1
CAISETSGGGEQYF	TGTGCCATCAGTGAAACTAGCGGAGGAGGTGAGCAGTACTTC	NA	TRBD2	TRBV10-3	TRBJ2-7
CASSLVAGSTGELFF	TGCGCCAGCAGCTTGGTGGCAGGGTCCACCGGGGAGCTGTTTTTT	NA	NA	TRBV5-1	TRBJ2-2
CATHSGIVREQYF	TGTGCCACCCATTCAGGGATTGTTCGCGAGCAGTACTTC	NA	NA	TRBV28	TRBJ2-7
CASSQLDAASYEQYF	TGTGCCAGCAGCCAACTGGACGCGGCCTCGTACGAGCAGTACTTC	NA	NA	TRBV5-4	TRBJ2-7
CASSFGTGGIETQYF	TGCGCCAGCAGCTTCGGGACAGGGGGCATAGAGACCCAGTACTTC	NA	TRBD1	TRBV4-3	TRBJ2-5
CASTSGGGAAQPQHF	TGTGCCAGTACCTCCGGCGGGGGGGCGGCTCAGCCCCAGCATTTT	NA	NA	TRBV19	TRBJ1-5
CASSGGTSGREANVLTF	TGTGCCAGCAGCGGCGGGACTAGCGGGAGAGAGGCCAACGTCCTGACTTTC	NA	TRBD2	TRBV9	TRBJ2-6
CASAGTGRNEQYF	TGTGCCAGTGCCGGGACAGGGAGAAACGAGCAGTACTTC	NA	TRBD1	TRBV19	TRBJ2-7
CASIQGGRRSGANVLTF	TGTGCCAGCATCCAGGGTGGCCGCCGCTCTGGGGCCAACGTCCTGACTTTC	NA	NA	TRBV5-4	TRBJ2-6
CASSWDLDTGELFF	TGTGCCAGCAGCTGGGACCTCGACACCGGGGAGCTGTTTTTT	NA	NA	TRBV7-2	TRBJ2-2
CSVDGQGRETQYF	TGCAGCGTGGATGGACAGGGCAGGGAGACCCAGTACTTC	NA	TRBD1	TRBV29-1	TRBJ2-5
CASSLGGGSYEQYF	TGTGCCAGCAGCTTGGGGGGAGGGTCTTACGAGCAGTACTTC	once	TRBD2	TRBV7-2	TRBJ2-7
CASSLAPNGGYEQFF	TGTGCCAGCAGCTTAGCCCCCAACGGGGGATATGAGCAGTTCTTC	NA	NA	TRBV5-5	TRBJ2-1
CASSQDVNEKLFF	TGTGCCAGCTCCCAGGACGTAAATGAAAAACTGTTTTTT	NA	NA	TRBV18	TRBJ1-4
CASSREGAYNEQFF	TGTGCCAGTAGCCGGGAGGGGGCTTACAATGAGCAGTTCTTC	NA	NA	TRBV19	TRBJ2-1
CASSKQGTGANVLTF	TGTGCCAGCAGTAAACAGGGGACTGGGGCCAACGTCCTGACTTTC	NA	TRBD1	TRBV6-6	TRBJ2-6
CASSHRTLQETQYF	TGTGCCAGCTCACACCGGACACTTCAAGAGACCCAGTACTTC	once	NA	TRBV18	TRBJ2-5
CASSRHNEQFF	TGTGCCAGCAGCCGGCACAATGAGCAGTTCTTC	NA	NA	TRBV7-9	TRBJ2-1
CASSSASGETQYF	TGTGCCAGCAGCTCGGCTAGTGGAGAGACCCAGTACTTC	once	NA	TRBV5-4	TRBJ2-5
CSVESRSGYTF	TGCAGCGTTGAGTCCCGCTCTGGCTACACCTTC	NA	NA	TRBV29-1	TRBJ1-2
CASSLVRGSYEQYF	TGTGCCAGCAGTTTAGTAAGGGGCTCCTACGAGCAGTACTTC	NA	NA	TRBV28	TRBJ2-7
CASSVSVGGEQFF	TGTGCCAGCAGCGTAAGTGTAGGGGGTGAGCAGTTCTTC	NA	NA	TRBV9	TRBJ2-1
CASSLGLADPYEQYF	TGTGCCAGCAGCTTGGGGCTCGCGGACCCCTACGAGCAGTACTTC	NA	NA	TRBV5-6	TRBJ2-7
CASSPGSAGNGYTF	TGTGCCAGCAGCCCGGGGAGCGCGGGGAATGGCTACACCTTC	NA	NA	TRBV28	TRBJ1-2
CASSLEFRGLFF	TGTGCCAGCAGCTTAGAGTTCCGGGGGCTGTTTTTT	NA	NA	TRBV7-9	TRBJ1-4
CASSLTLAGADTQYF	TGTGCCAGCAGCTTAACGCTAGCGGGAGCGGATACGCAGTATTTT	NA	TRBD2	TRBV11-1	TRBJ2-3
CASSEATTGNYGYTF	TGTGCCAGCAGTGAAGCTACTACAGGGAACTATGGCTACACCTTC	NA	NA	TRBV6-1	TRBJ1-2
CASSPGIGNQPQHF	TGTGCCAGCAGCCCGGGGATCGGGAATCAGCCCCAGCATTTT	NA	NA	TRBV5-4	TRBJ1-5
CASSQGQVYEKLFF	TGTGCCAGCTCCCAGGGACAGGTGTATGAAAAACTGTTTTTT	NA	TRBD1	TRBV18	TRBJ1-4
CASSFAETQYF	TGTGCCAGCAGTTTTGCGGAGACCCAGTACTTC	NA	NA	TRBV7-2	TRBJ2-5
CASSREVLLTDTQYF	TGTGCCAGCTCACGGGAGGTTTTACTCACAGATACGCAGTATTTT	NA	NA	TRBV18	TRBJ2-3
CASSLQGQGLKTQYF	TGTGCCAGCAGCCTCCAGGGACAGGGCTTGAAGACCCAGTACTTC	NA	TRBD1	TRBV5-6	TRBJ2-5
CARRLLAGVYEQYF	TGTGCCAGAAGACTACTAGCGGGAGTTTACGAGCAGTACTTC	NA	TRBD2	TRBV5-3	TRBJ2-7
CASSPAQDYGYTF	TGTGCCAGCTCACCAGCACAAGACTATGGCTACACCTTC	once	NA	TRBV18	TRBJ1-2
CASSELAYGYTF	TGTGCCAGCAGTGAGCTCGCCTATGGCTACACCTTC	NA	NA	TRBV2	TRBJ1-2
CASSSTGEAQKLFF	TGCGCCAGCAGTTCCACAGGGGAGGCTCAAAAACTGTTTTTT	NA	TRBD1	TRBV5-1	TRBJ1-4
CASSTKLAGVDEQYF	TGTGCCAGCAGCACGAAGCTAGCGGGAGTGGACGAGCAGTACTTC	NA	TRBD2	TRBV7-9	TRBJ2-7
CASSQAGVGGDGETQYF	TGTGCCAGCAGCCAAGCTGGGGTCGGAGGCGACGGGGAGACCCAGTACTTC	NA	NA	TRBV4-2	TRBJ2-5
CASTQDGASGMYEQYF	TGCGCCAGCACCCAAGACGGGGCTAGCGGGATGTACGAGCAGTACTTC	NA	TRBD2	TRBV5-1	TRBJ2-7
CAWSEPNTGELFF	TGTGCCTGGAGCGAACCGAACACCGGGGAGCTGTTTTTT	NA	NA	TRBV30	TRBJ2-2
CASSSRDSSYEQYF	TGCGCCAGCAGCTCCAGGGACAGCTCCTACGAGCAGTACTTC	few	TRBD1	TRBV5-1	TRBJ2-7
CASSQDHGYEQYF	TGCGCCAGCAGCCAAGACCATGGCTACGAGCAGTACTTC	NA	NA	TRBV4-3	TRBJ2-7
CASSPVGRWEQYF	TGTGCCAGCAGCCCAGTGGGGCGTTGGGAGCAGTACTTC	NA	NA	TRBV7-2	TRBJ2-7
CASSRAGTSGRAGELFF	TGCGCCAGCAGCCGAGCCGGGACTAGCGGGAGGGCCGGGGAGCTGTTTTTT	NA	TRBD2	TRBV5-1	TRBJ2-2
CASSSGGIYYNEQFF	TGTGCCAGCAGCTCCGGGGGGATATACTACAATGAGCAGTTCTTC	NA	TRBD2	TRBV7-2	TRBJ2-1